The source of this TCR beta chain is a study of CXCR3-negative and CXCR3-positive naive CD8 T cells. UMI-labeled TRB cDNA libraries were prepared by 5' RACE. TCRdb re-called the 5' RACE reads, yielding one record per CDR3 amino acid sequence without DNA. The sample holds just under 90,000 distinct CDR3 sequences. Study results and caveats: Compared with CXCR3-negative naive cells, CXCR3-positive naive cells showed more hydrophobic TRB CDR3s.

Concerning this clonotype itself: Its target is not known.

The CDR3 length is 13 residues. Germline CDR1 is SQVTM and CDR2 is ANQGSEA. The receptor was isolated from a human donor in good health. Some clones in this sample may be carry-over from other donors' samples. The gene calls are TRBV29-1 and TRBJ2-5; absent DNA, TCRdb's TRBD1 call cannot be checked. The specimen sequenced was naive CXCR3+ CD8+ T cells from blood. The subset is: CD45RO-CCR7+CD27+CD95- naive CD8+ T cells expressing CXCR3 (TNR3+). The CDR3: CSVVPAYLETQYF.